This T cell receptor (beta chain) derives from a study of blood T cell repertoires in COVID-19. With 1 base clipped from V and 5 bases from J, the junction kept 3 bases outside the gene matches. This CDR3 has 13 residues. Germline CDR1 reads GTSNPN; CDR2 reads SVGIG (reference sequence). Only in-frame clones appear in the TCRdb table, and some are missing; sequencing was by immunoSEQ multiplex PCR. The table includes tens of thousands of clones, more than 70% detected once. The sequence was collected from a human donor with acute or convalescent COVID-19. The donor label of this sample is uncertain. The chain couples TRBV30 to TRBJ2-7; 9 positions agree with TRBD1. Sequencing was carried out using peripheral blood. CDR3 coding DNA: TGTGCCTGGAGTGGGACAGGGGCCCACGAGCAGTACTTC. It codes for CAWSGTGAHEQYF.